These 32 T cell receptor beta chains were all obtained from the same sample, sequenced in a study of metastatic and nonmetastatic thyroid tumors (TCRdb year 2020). None of the patients had been given any treatment before thyroid surgery. Libraries were made using PCR. Sequenced on an Illumina HiSeq 4000. TCRdb passed the public sequencing reads through fastp at Q25 and MiXCR, retaining productive beta sequences. The sample table shows about 23,000 clones, and around 28% are seen once. The ten largest clones capture roughly 5.9% of the sample. Sequenced sample: tumor tissue. The receptors come from a female donor with papillary thyroid cancer or a benign thyroid nodule (not recorded which). Some clones in this sample may be carry-over from other donors' samples.

This clone was seen a single time. One end of the junction does not line up with germline, which may come from a read error. The genes are TRBV9 and TRBJ2-3; D might be TRBD2 (5 bases). CDR1 SGDLS and CDR2 YYNGEE come from the germline V gene. CDR3 length: 14 amino acids. The CDR3 spells CASSVAGLWDTQYF. CDR3 sequence (DNA): TGTGCCAGCAGCGTAGCAGGACTTTGGGATACGCAGTACTTT.

The sample holds many counts of this clone. The chain has TRBV5-4 and TRBJ1-5; 9 bases fit TRBD1. The length of the CDR3 is 14 residues. With 4 bases clipped from V and 6 bases from J, the junction kept 5 bases outside the gene matches. Germline V gives CDR1 SGHNT, CDR2 YYREEE (reference sequence). The CDR3 loop reads CASSRTGVGQPQHF. CDR3 DNA: TGTGCCAGCAGCCGGACAGGGGTTGGTCAGCCCCAGCATTTT.

This clone was seen many times. The rearrangement joins TRBV5-4 to TRBJ1-2, with 7 nucleotides matching TRBD1. This CDR3 region has 13 residues. CDR1 SGHNT and CDR2 YYREEE come from the germline V gene (reference sequence). With V trimmed by 3 bases and J by 6 bases, 5 bases remained unmatched. The CDR3: CASSYTGTDGYTF. The CDR3 DNA sequence: TGTGCCAGCAGCTATACCGGGACAGATGGCTACACCTTC.

In its sample, this clone was seen a few times. The sample has other DNA sequences that encode this CDR3 too. This sequence joins TRBV27 and TRBJ2-7; the match to TRBD2 covers 12 bases. The CDR3 contains 14 residues. Germline CDR1 and CDR2: MNHEY and SMNVEV (reference sequence). Trimming at V came to 6 bases and at J to 7 bases, leaving 7 bases not matched to a gene. The CDR3 DNA reads as TGTGCCAGCAGAACAGGGACTAGCGGGCGAGAGCAGTACTTC. Its protein product is CASRTGTSGREQYF.

This clone was detected ten times or more. The chain links TRBV18 to TRBJ1-1; 8 nucleotides match TRBD1. This CDR3 is 14 amino acids long. Per the germline V gene, CDR1 is KGHSH and CDR2 is LQKENI. J lost 3 bases, V lost 3 bases, and 3 bases had no gene match. The CDR3 DNA is TGTGCCAGCTCACCGCAGGGGGCTGACACTGAAGCTTTCTTT. This gives the protein CASSPQGADTEAFF.

Sample share makes this clone large. The rearrangement joins TRBV6-2 or TRBV6-3 to TRBJ2-7; no firm D call. The CDR3 runs to 12 residues. Trimming pared 0 bases from V and 7 bases from J, leaving 7 bases between. CDR1 is MNHEY and CDR2 is SVGEGT in the germline V gene. The CDR3, as DNA: TGTGCCAGCAGTTACTCCGCTGGGGAGCAGTACTTC. As protein: CASSYSAGEQYF.

This clone was seen repeatedly, ten times or more. The chain is built from TRBV5-1 and TRBJ1-1, with no clear D. Looked up from germline, CDR1 is SGHRS and CDR2 is YFSETQ. This CDR3 is 14 amino acids long. Trimming shortened V by 2 bases and J by 0 bases, and 8 bases separated the two germline ends. This CDR3 reads CASSLYAMNTEAFF. The CDR3 region has the DNA TGCGCCAGCAGCTTATACGCTATGAACACTGAAGCTTTCTTT.

Of note for this clone: At the DNA level, this CDR3 is encoded by other sequences in the same sample as well. This sequence joins TRBV20-1 and TRBJ2-1, with 9 positions matching TRBD2. The germline CDR1 and CDR2 sequences are DFQATT and SNEGSKA (reference sequence). Trimming at V came to 8 bases and at J to 7 bases, leaving 18 bases not matched to a gene. The CDR3 runs 16 residues. The CDR3 nucleotides are TGCAGTCTCGAGGGCTCTAGCGGGGATCGCCGAAATGAGCAGTTCTTC. Protein product: CSLEGSSGDRRNEQFF.

This clone was counted many times. The chain joins TRBV12-3 or TRBV12-4 to TRBJ1-1, with D unresolved. The V end was cut by 5 bases, the J end by 4 bases, with 14 bases between. The CDR3 has 14 residues. The CDR3 here is CASSPGEGITEAFF. The CDR3 DNA sequence: TGTGCCAGCAGTCCTGGGGAGGGAATCACTGAAGCTTTCTTT.

In its sample, this clone is medium-sized (0.01 to 0.1%). The chain uses TRBV7-3 and TRBJ1-5, with TRBD1 identical over 11 bases. Germline assignment: CDR1 SGHTA and CDR2 FQGTGA. The junction had 14 bases not matched to a gene; V was cut back by 2 bases and J by 2 bases. The CDR3 runs to 20 residues. The CDR3 nucleotides read TGTGCCAGCAGCTTACTCGGGACAGGGGGGCGATTAACTGGCAATCAGCCCCAGCATTTT. It is translated as CASSLLGTGGRLTGNQPQHF.

Regarding this clone: Mismatch with germline at one junction end may stem from a read error. The chain combines TRBV6-1 with TRBJ1-5; 8 bases agree with TRBD1. CDR1 and CDR2 (germline): MNHNS, SASEGT. The CDR3 is 14 amino acids. The CDR3 reads CASNRTGSDQTQHF. In DNA form, the CDR3 reads TGTGCCAGCAATAGGACAGGGTCCGATCAGACCCAGCATTTT.

This clone was recorded many times. The V call is TRBV30, the J call TRBJ1-5; 7 bases match TRBD1. The V segment lost 0 bases and the J segment 5 bases; nucleotides outside the gene matches: 7. The V gene's germline CDR1 is GTSNPN and CDR2 SVGIG (reference sequence). CDR3 length: 15 amino acids. The CDR3 DNA reads TGTGCCTGGAGTGTTAGATTCAGGGGGGATCAGCCCCAGCATTTT. Protein product: CAWSVRFRGDQPQHF.

This clone was observed many times. This chain connects TRBV5-1 to TRBJ2-2, with 7 bases lining up with TRBD2. Germline trimming cut 4 bases from V and 5 bases from J; bases unmatched to any gene: 2. This CDR3 has 13 amino acids. From germline, CDR1 is SGHRS and CDR2 YFSETQ. CDR3 sequence: CASSVGGTGELFF. As DNA, the CDR3 is TGCGCCAGCAGCGTCGGGGGGACCGGGGAGCTGTTTTTT. Full variable domain (outside the CDR3, taken from reference TRBV5-1 and TRBJ2-2): KAGVTQTPRYLIKTRGQQVTLSCSPISGHRSVSWYQQTPGQGLQFLFEYFSETQRNKGNFPGRFSGRQFSNSRSEMNVSTLELGDSALYLCASSVGGTGELFFGEGSRLTVL.

This clone was recorded many times. The V and J genes are TRBV20-1 and TRBJ1-3; 10 nucleotides match TRBD1. V was clipped by 2 bases and J by 4 bases; unmatched bases: 8. There are 16 residues in the CDR3. Germline assignment: CDR1 DFQATT and CDR2 SNEGSKA (reference sequence). The DNA for the CDR3 is TGCAGTGCTAGATTGACAGGGGGCGCTTGGGGAAACACCATATATTTT. Protein product: CSARLTGGAWGNTIYF.

This clone was counted only a few times. This chain joins TRBV6-2 or TRBV6-3 and TRBJ2-7; no firm D call. The V gene's germline CDR1 is MNHEY and CDR2 SVGEGT. With 6 bases removed from V and 4 bases from J, the gap between germline ends came to 19 bases. This CDR3 has 15 amino acids. The CDR3 DNA reads TGTGCCAGCAGCATTAGGGCTACAGCATTATACGAGCAGTACTTC. It encodes CASSIRATALYEQYF.

By share, this clone ranks as medium-sized. V and J are TRBV18 and TRBJ2-6, with TRBD2 matching over 14 bases. V shed 4 bases, J shed 2 bases, and the junction held 7 bases outside the gene matches. The germline V gene has CDR1 KGHSH and CDR2 LQKENI. The CDR3 totals 19 residues. The CDR3 loop is CASSRPGLAGEAGANVLTF. The CDR3 bases are TGTGCCAGCTCACGGCCGGGACTAGCGGGGGAAGCTGGGGCCAACGTCCTGACTTTC.

The sample holds many counts of this clone. V gene TRBV6-6 combines with J gene TRBJ2-3; D remains ambiguous. The V gene lost 2 bases and the J gene lost 6 bases, with 9 bases spanning the gap. CDR1 is MNHNY, CDR2 SVGAGI, per germline (reference sequence). This CDR3 region has 13 residues. CDR3 protein: CASSYALQDTQYF. The DNA for the CDR3 is TGTGCCAGCAGTTACGCCCTACAGGATACGCAGTATTTT.

The J gene is TRBJ2-7, the V gene TRBV7-2; possible D gene TRBD1, 6 bases. V shed 4 bases and J shed 3 bases, with 13 bases lying between them. The CDR3 runs 14 residues. CDR1 and CDR2 from the germline V gene are SGHTA and FQGNSA. The CDR3 spells CASSWSRDIYEQYF. The CDR3 DNA reads TGTGCCAGCAGCTGGTCCCGGGACATCTACGAGCAGTACTTC.

In its sample, this clone was seen many times. The rearrangement uses TRBV14 and TRBJ1-1, with a possible D match to TRBD1 (5 bases). The CDR3 is made up of 16 amino acids. The germline V gene encodes CDR1 SGHDN and CDR2 FVKESK. Trimming took off 0 bases at V and 2 bases at J, with 13 bases between the two ends. CDR3 coding DNA: TGTGCCAGCAGCCAAGATAGTCGGGGGTATAACACTGAAGCTTTCTTT. This encodes CASSQDSRGYNTEAFF.

In this sample, this clone is medium-sized (0.01 to 0.1%). The chain uses TRBV19 and TRBJ2-2, with 8 bases lining up with TRBD1. Trimming removed 3 bases from V and 5 bases from J; junction bases left unmatched: 5. Germline V lookup: CDR1 LNHDA, CDR2 SQIVND (reference sequence). CDR3 length: 15 residues. The CDR3 DNA follows: TGTGCCAGTAGTATCAGGGGGCGCCTTACCGGGGAGCTGTTTTTT. This encodes CASSIRGRLTGELFF.

This clone was counted between two and nine times. Mismatch with germline at one junction end may stem from a read error. The rearrangement joins TRBV6-1 to TRBJ1-5, with 8 bases fitting TRBD1. Germline assignment: CDR1 MNHNS and CDR2 SASEGT. This CDR3 comprises 15 residues. DNA for the CDR3: TGTGCGAGCAGTCAGGGGGCCCACCTAAATCAGCCCCAGCATTTT. Its translation: CASSQGAHLNQPQHF.

The rearrangement uses TRBV6-1 and TRBJ2-1, with 7 bases fitting TRBD2. CDR3 length: 16 residues. V lost 5 bases, J lost 0 bases, and 7 bases stayed unmatched. Germline CDR1 reads MNHNS; CDR2 reads SASEGT. The CDR3 coding sequence is TGTGCCAGCAGTCAAATTAGCGGGCACTCCTACAATGAGCAGTTCTTC. It translates to CASSQISGHSYNEQFF.

This clone was picked up many times. The chain recombines TRBV2 with TRBJ2-1, with TRBD2 matching 9 bases. The V gene end was trimmed by 3 bases and the J gene end by 6 bases; junction bases not matched to a gene: 6. Germline values: CDR1 SNHLY, CDR2 FYNNEI. The CDR3 consists of 15 residues. The CDR3 DNA sequence: TGTGCCAGCAGTGATCCTAGCGGGGTGACCAATGAGCAGTTCTTC. This sequence encodes CASSDPSGVTNEQFF.

Sample share makes this clone medium-sized. The rearrangement joins TRBV18 to TRBJ2-7; D may be TRBD2 (5 bases). The V gene lost 3 bases and the J gene lost 4 bases, with 13 bases spanning the gap. CDR3 size: 14 residues. Germline values: CDR1 KGHSH, CDR2 LQKENI. This CDR3 is CASSPTSGNYEQYF. CDR3 in DNA: TGTGCCAGCTCACCTACCTCGGGGAATTACGAGCAGTACTTC.

With respect to this clone: This could be a read error, since a much larger clone is one nucleotide away. This chain links TRBV11-2 with TRBJ2-5; D is perhaps TRBD2 (7 bases). The length of the CDR3 is 18 residues. CDR1 and CDR2 from the germline V gene are SGHAT and FQNNGV. Trimming pared 2 bases from V and 2 bases from J, leaving 21 bases between. The CDR3 loop reads CASSLYQAGGARQETQYF. The CDR3 DNA is TGTGCCAGCAGCTTATATCAGGCTGGGGGGGCGAGGCAAGAGACCCAGTACTTC.

This clone occurred many times. The chain carries TRBV9 and TRBJ2-7; weak D call: TRBD2 (5 bases). Germline CDR1 SGDLS, CDR2 YYNGEE. V was trimmed by 3 bases and J by 4 bases, leaving 14 bases between them. This CDR3 has 14 amino acids. CDR3: CASSAYGVGYEQYF. In DNA, the CDR3 is TGTGCCAGCAGCGCCTACGGGGTTGGGTACGAGCAGTACTTC.

The sample holds many counts of this clone. V and J are TRBV6-1 and TRBJ1-1; 8 bases map to TRBD1. Germline V gives CDR1 MNHNS, CDR2 SASEGT. The length of the CDR3 is 14 residues. With 7 bases clipped from V and 5 bases from J, the junction kept 9 bases outside the gene matches. CDR3 protein: CASTRIQGETEAFF. For the CDR3, the DNA is TGTGCCAGCACCCGAATACAGGGGGAGACTGAAGCTTTCTTT.

This clone has more than one count but fewer than ten. A junction end diverges from the germline sequence, so it may reflect a read error. CDR3 amino acids: CARAPWDSDRGETKYF. CDR3 sequence (DNA): TGTGCCAGAGCCCCTTGGGACTCCGACCGTGGAGAGACCAAGTACTTC. The genes are TRBV27 and TRBJ2-5; possible D gene TRBD2, 6 bases. The CDR3 has 16 residues. Germline CDR1 is MNHEY and CDR2 is SMNVEV (reference sequence).

This clone was observed many times. The same CDR3 is also encoded by other DNA sequences in this sample. The rearrangement joins TRBV2 to TRBJ1-4; 10 nucleotides match TRBD1. This CDR3 has 15 residues. Germline-derived CDR1 and CDR2 are SNHLY and FYNNEI. The V gene end was trimmed by 6 bases and the J gene end by 2 bases; junction bases not matched to a gene: 3. Written as DNA, the CDR3 is TGTGCCAGCAGAGCGGACAGGGGGACTAATGAAAAACTGTTTTTT. Translating gives CASRADRGTNEKLFF.

The sample holds a few counts of this clone. The V gene is TRBV6-5, the J gene TRBJ2-7; D is undetermined. Per germline, CDR1 MNHEY and CDR2 SVGAGI. The CDR3 loop spans 14 amino acids. Trimming cost V 0 bases and J 2 bases, with 8 bases left between them. CDR3 residues: CASSYSKIPYEQYF. The CDR3 bases are TGTGCCAGCAGTTACTCGAAGATCCCCTACGAGCAGTACTTC.

This clone showed up many times. The rearrangement joins TRBV13 to TRBJ2-2, with D possibly matching TRBD1 (5 bases). CDR3 length: 18 amino acids. The germline V gene has CDR1 PRHDT and CDR2 FYEKMQ (reference sequence). Trimming cost V 0 bases and J 0 bases, with 14 bases left between them. The CDR3 loop reads CASSLGLRTTANTGELFF. The CDR3, as DNA: TGTGCCAGCAGCTTAGGCCTTAGGACAACCGCGAACACCGGGGAGCTGTTTTTT.

This clone was observed at least ten times. The genes are TRBV2 and TRBJ2-5; the D is unclear. The ends were cut back, 6 bases at V and 4 bases at J, with 12 bases in the middle. Germline-derived CDR1 and CDR2 are SNHLY and FYNNEI. The CDR3 has 13 residues. This CDR3 reads CASSAEATETQYF. For the CDR3, the DNA is TGTGCCAGCAGCGCAGAAGCGACAGAGACCCAGTACTTC.